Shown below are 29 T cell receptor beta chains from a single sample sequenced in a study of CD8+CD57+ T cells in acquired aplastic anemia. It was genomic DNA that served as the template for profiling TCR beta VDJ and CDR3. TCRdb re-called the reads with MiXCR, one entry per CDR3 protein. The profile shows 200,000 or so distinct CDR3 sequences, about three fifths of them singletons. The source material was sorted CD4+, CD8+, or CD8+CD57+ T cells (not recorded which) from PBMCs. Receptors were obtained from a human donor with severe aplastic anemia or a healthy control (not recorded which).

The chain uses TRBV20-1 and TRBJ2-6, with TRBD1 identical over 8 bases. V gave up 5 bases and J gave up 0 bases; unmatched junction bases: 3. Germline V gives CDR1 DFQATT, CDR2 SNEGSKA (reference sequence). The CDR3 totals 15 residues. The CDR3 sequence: CSAGTGHSGANVLTF. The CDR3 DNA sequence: TGCAGTGCTGGGACAGGACACTCTGGGGCCAACGTCCTGACTTTC.

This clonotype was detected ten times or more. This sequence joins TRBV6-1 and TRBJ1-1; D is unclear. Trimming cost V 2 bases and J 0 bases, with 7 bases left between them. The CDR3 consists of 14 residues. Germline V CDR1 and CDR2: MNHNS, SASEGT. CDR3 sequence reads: CASSEWGVNTEAFF. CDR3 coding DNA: TGTGCCAGCAGTGAATGGGGTGTGAACACTGAAGCTTTCTTT.

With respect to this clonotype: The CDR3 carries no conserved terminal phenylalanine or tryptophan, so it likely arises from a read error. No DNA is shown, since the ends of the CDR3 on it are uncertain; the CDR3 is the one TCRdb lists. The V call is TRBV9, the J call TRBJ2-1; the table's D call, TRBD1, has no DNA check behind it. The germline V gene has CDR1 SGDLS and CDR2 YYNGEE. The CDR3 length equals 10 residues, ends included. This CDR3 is CASSVQGEPS.

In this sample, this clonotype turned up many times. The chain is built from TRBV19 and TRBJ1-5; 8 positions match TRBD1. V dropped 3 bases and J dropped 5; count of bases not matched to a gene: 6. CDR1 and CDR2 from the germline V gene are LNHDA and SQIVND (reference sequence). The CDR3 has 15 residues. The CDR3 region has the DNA TGTGCCAGTAGTATCGCAGGGGGCCCCTATCAGCCCCAGCATTTT. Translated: CASSIAGGPYQPQHF. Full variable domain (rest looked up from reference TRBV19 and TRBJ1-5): DGGITQSPKYLFRKEGQNVTLSCEQNLNHDAMYWYRQDPGQGLRLIYYSQIVNDFQKGDIAEGYSVSREKKESFPLTVTSAQKNPTAFYLCASSIAGGPYQPQHFGDGTRLSIL.

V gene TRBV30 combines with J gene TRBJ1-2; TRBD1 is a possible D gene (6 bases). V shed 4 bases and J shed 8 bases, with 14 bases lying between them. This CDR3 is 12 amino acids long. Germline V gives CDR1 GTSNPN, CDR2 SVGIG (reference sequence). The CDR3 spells CAWTLGQGGYTF. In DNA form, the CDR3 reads TGTGCCTGGACCCTGGGGCAGGGGGGCTACACCTTC.

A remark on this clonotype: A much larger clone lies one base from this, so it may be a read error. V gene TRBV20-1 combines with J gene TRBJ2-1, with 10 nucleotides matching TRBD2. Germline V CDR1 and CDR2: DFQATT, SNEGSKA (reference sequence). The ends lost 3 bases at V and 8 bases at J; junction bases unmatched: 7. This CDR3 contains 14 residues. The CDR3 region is CSARWLAGVDEQFF. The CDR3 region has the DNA TGCAGTGCTAGGTGGCTAGCGGGGGTGGATGAGCAGTTCTTC.

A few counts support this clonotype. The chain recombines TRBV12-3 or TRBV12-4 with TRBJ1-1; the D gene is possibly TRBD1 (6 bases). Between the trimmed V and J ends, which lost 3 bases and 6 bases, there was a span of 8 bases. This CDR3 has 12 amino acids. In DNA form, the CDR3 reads TGTGCCAGCAGTTTCCGACAGGCTGAAGCTTTCTTT. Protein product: CASSFRQAEAFF.

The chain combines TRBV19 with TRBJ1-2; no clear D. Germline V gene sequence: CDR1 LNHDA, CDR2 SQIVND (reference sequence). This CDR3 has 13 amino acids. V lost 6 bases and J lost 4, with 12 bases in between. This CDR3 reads CASRLTGVYGYTF. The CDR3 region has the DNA TGTGCCAGTAGACTAACCGGGGTCTATGGCTACACCTTC. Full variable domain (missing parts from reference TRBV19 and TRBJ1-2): DGGITQSPKYLFRKEGQNVTLSCEQNLNHDAMYWYRQDPGQGLRLIYYSQIVNDFQKGDIAEGYSVSREKKESFPLTVTSAQKNPTAFYLCASRLTGVYGYTFGSGTRLTVV.

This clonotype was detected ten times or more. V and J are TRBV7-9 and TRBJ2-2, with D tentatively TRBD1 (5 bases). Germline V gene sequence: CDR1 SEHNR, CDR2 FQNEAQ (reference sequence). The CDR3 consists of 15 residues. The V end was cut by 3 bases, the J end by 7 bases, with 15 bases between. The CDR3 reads CASSLIGVGGGELFF. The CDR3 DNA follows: TGTGCCAGCAGCTTGATAGGGGTCGGTGGCGGGGAGCTGTTTTTT.

CDR3 in DNA: TGTGCCAGCAGTAACGACAGGGGCTATGGCTACACCTTC. Encoded protein: CASSNDRGYGYTF. The V gene is TRBV2, the J gene TRBJ1-2, with 8 nucleotides matching TRBD1. Germline loops: CDR1 SNHLY, CDR2 FYNNEI. V trimming: 5 bases; J trimming: 4 bases; junction bases outside the gene matches: 3. CDR3 length equals 13 residues. Using reference TRBV2 and TRBJ1-2 for the parts outside the CDR3, the full variable domain is EPEVTQTPSHQVTQMGQEVILRCVPISNHLYFYWYRQILGQKVEFLVSFYNNEISEKSEIFDDQFSVERPDGSNFTLKIRSTKLEDSAMYFCASSNDRGYGYTFGSGTRLTVV.

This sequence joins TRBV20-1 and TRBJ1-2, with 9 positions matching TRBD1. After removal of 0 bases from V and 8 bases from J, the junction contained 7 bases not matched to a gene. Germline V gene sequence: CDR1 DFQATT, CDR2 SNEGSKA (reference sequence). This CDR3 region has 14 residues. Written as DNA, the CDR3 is TGCAGTGCTAGAGAGGGGACAGGGTCAGAAGGCTACACCTTC. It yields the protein CSAREGTGSEGYTF.

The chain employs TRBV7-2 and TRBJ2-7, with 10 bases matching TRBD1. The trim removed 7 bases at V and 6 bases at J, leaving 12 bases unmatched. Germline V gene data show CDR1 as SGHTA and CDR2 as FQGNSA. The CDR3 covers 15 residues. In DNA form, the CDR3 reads TGTGCCAGCAACCCCTCTCCCGGGACAGGGGCCGAGCAGTACTTC. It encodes CASNPSPGTGAEQYF.

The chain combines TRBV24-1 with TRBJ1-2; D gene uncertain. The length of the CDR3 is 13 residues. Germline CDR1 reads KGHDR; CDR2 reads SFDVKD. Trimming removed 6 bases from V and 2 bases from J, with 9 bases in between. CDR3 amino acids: CATSLEWNYGYTF. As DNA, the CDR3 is TGTGCCACCAGTCTGGAATGGAACTATGGCTACACCTTC.

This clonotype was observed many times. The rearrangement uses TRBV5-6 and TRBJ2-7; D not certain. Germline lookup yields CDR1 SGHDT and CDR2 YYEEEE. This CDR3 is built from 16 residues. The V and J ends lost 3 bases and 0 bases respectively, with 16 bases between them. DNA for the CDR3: TGTGCCAGCAGCTATACCTGGACCGAGGACTCCTACGAGCAGTACTTC. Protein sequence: CASSYTWTEDSYEQYF.

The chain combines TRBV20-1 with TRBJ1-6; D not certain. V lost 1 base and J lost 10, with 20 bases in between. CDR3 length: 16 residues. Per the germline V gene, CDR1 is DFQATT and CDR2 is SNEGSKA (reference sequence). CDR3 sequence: CSARALAGKEESPLHF. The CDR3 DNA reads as TGCAGTGCTAGAGCACTAGCGGGGAAGGAAGAATCACCCCTCCACTTT.

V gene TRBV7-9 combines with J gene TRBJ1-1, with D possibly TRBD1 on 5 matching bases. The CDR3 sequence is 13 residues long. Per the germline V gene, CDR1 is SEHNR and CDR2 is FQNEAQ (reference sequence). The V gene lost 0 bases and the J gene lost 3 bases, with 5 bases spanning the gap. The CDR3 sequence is CASSLAGHTEAFF. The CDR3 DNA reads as TGTGCCAGCAGCTTAGCGGGGCACACTGAAGCTTTCTTT.

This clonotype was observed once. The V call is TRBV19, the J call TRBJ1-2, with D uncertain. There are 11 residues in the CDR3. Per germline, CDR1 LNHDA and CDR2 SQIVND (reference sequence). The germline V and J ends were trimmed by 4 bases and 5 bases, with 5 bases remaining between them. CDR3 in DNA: TGTGCCAGTAGTAACTTATATGGCTACACCTTC. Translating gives CASSNLYGYTF.

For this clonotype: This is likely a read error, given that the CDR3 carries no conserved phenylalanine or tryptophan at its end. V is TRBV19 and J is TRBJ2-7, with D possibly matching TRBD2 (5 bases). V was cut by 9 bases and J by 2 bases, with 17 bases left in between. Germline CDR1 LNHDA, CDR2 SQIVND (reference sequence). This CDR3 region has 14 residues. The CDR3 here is CASRTGMNTYEQYL. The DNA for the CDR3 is TGTGCCAGCAGAACCGGGATGAACACCTACGAGCAGTACCTC.

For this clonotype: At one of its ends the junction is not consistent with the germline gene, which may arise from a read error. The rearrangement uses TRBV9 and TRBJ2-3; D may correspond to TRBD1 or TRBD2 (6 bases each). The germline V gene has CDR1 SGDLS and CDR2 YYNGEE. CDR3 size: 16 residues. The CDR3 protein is CANSVGGLTSTDTQYF. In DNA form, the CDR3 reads TGTGCCAACAGCGTAGGGGGGTTAACCTCCACAGATACGCAGTATTTT.

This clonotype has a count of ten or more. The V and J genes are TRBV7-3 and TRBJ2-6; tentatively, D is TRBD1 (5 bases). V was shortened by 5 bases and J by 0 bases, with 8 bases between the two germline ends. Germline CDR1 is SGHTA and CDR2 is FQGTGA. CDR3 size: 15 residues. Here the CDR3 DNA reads TGTGCCAGCAGCCCCCAGGGCTCTGGGGCCAACGTCCTGACTTTC. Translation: CASSPQGSGANVLTF.

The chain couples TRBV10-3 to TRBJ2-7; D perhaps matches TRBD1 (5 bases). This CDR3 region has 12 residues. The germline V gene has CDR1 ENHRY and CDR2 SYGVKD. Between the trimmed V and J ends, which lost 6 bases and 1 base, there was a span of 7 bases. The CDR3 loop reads CAISDRSYEQYF. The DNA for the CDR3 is TGTGCCATCAGCGACAGATCCTACGAGCAGTACTTC.

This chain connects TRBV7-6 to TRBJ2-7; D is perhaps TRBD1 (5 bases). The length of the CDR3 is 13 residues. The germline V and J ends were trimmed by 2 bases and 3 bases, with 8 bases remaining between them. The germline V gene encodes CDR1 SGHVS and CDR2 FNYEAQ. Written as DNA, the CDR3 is TGTGCCAGCAGCTTAAGCAGGGTCTACGAGCAGTACTTC. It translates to CASSLSRVYEQYF.

In DNA, the CDR3 is TGCAGTGCCCTTGCTGTACAGCAGTACTTC. It yields the protein CSALAVQQYF. V usage is TRBV20-1 and J usage is TRBJ2-7; D is uncertain. This CDR3 spans 10 amino acids. CDR1 is DFQATT, CDR2 SNEGSKA, per germline (reference sequence). V shed 6 bases and J shed 8 bases, with 11 bases lying between them.

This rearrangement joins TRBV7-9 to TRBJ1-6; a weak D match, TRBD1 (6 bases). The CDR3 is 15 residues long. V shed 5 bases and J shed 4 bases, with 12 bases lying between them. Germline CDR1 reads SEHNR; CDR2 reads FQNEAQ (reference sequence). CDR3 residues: CASSGTQPYNSPLHF. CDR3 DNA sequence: TGTGCCAGCAGCGGGACACAGCCTTATAATTCACCCCTCCACTTT. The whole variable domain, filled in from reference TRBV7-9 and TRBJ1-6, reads DTGVSQNPRHKITKRGQNVTFRCDPISEHNRLYWYRQTLGQGPEFLTYFQNEAQLEKSRLLSDRFSAERPKGSFSTLEIQRTEQGDSAMYLCASSGTQPYNSPLHFGNGTRLTVT.

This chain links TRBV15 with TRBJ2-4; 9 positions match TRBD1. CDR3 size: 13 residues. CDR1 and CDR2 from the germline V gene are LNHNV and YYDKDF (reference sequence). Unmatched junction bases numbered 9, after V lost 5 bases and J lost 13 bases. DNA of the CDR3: TGTGCCACCAGCGGTGGACAGGGGACTTTACAGTACTTC. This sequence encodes CATSGGQGTLQYF. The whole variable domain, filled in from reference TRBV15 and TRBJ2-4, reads DAMVIQNPRYQVTQFGKPVTLSCSQTLNHNVMYWYQQKSSQAPKLLFHYYDKDFNNEADTPDNFQSRRPNTSFCFLDIRSPGLGDTAMYLCATSGGQGTLQYFGAGTRLSVL.

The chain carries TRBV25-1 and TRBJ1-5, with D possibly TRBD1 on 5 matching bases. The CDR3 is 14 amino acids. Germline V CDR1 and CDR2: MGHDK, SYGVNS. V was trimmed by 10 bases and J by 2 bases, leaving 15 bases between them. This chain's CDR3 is CATPGGNGNQPQHF. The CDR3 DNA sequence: TGTGCCACCCCCGGGGGGAATGGCAATCAGCCCCAGCATTTT.

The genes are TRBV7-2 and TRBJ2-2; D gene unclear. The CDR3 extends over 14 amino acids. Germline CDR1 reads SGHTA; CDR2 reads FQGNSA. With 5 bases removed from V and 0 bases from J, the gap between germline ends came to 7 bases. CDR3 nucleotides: TGTGCCAGCAGCCAGCAGCCGAACACCGGGGAGCTGTTTTTT. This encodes CASSQQPNTGELFF.

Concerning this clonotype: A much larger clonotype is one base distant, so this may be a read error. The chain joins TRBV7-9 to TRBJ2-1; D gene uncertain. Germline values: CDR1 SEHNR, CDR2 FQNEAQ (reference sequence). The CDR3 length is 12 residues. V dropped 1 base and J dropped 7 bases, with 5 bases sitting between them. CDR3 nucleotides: TGTGCCAGCAGCTTAGGGGTTAATGAGCAGTTCTTC. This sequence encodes CASSLGVNEQFF.

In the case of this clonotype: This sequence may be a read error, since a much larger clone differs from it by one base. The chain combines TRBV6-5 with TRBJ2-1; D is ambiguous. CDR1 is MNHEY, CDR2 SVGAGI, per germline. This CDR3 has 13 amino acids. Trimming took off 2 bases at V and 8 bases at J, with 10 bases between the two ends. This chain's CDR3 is CASSYSDSYEQFF. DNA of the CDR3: TGTGCCAGCAGTTACAGCGATAGTTATGAGCAGTTCTTC.